This T cell receptor (beta chain) was recorded in a study of blood T cell repertoires in COVID-19. Study as a whole: Researchers got acute and convalescent COVID-19 samples from the United States, Italy and Spain. The cDNA or gDNA used as material had been derived from T cells, B-cell-depleted T cells, or PBMCs.

Original processing notes: The assay estimated nucleated cells by amplifying reference gene primers. Assay: immunoSEQ multiplex PCR; the TCRdb copy retains only in-frame clones and omits some. Clonal size and the V and J genes are those of that table, whereas D and trimming came from the DNA. The table lists 100,000 to 150,000 clones, around 80% of them singletons. The CDR3 extends over 15 amino acids. Per germline, CDR1 SGHRS and CDR2 YFSETQ. V was pared by 7 bases and J by 4 bases, with 5 bases of the junction left unmatched. What was sequenced was peripheral blood. The chain combines TRBV5-1 with TRBJ2-2; 12 nucleotides align to TRBD2. This receptor was obtained from a woman in her forties or fifties with acute or convalescent COVID-19. This chain's CDR3 is CASQLAGGITGELFF. CDR3 bases: TGCGCCAGCCAACTAGCGGGGGGAATCACCGGGGAGCTGTTTTTT.